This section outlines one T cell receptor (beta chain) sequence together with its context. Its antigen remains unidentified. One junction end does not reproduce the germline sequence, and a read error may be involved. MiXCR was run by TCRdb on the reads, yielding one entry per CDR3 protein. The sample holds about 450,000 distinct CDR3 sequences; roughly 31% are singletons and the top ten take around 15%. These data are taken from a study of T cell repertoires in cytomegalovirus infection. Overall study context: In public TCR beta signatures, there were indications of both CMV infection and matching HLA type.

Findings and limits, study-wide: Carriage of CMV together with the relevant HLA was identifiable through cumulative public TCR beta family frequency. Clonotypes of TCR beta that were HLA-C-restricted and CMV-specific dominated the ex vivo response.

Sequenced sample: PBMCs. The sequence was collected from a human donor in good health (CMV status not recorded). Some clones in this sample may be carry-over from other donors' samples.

CDR3 in DNA: TGTGCCAGCAGTTACCAGCGGGGGGATAATGAGAAGTTCTTC. Encoded protein: CASSYQRGDNEKFF. The V and J genes are TRBV6-5 and TRBJ2-1, with TRBD2 matching 9 bases. Germline V CDR1 and CDR2: MNHEY, SVGAGI. The CDR3 sequence is 14 residues long.